These 18 T cell receptor beta chains originate from one sample sequenced in a study of shared clonotypes between healthy human individuals. TCRdb keeps only in-frame clones here, not all; method: immunoSEQ multiplex PCR. Here the sample spans over a million clones, around 97% being singletons. The material sequenced was naive CD4+ T cells sorted from blood. This sample's subset: CD45RA+ positively selected. All receptors derive from a man aged 25 to 45 in good health.

This chain joins TRBV7-9 and TRBJ2-7; D is uncertain. This CDR3 region has 12 residues. V was pared by 1 base and J by 5 bases, with 6 bases between. CDR1 and CDR2 from the germline V gene are SEHNR and FQNEAQ (reference sequence). This chain's CDR3 is CASSLGRDEQYF. CDR3 coding DNA: TGTGCCAGCAGCTTAGGACGGGACGAGCAGTACTTC.

With regard to this clone: Other DNA sequences in this specimen translate into the identical CDR3. The chain carries TRBV18 and TRBJ2-2; 8 bases agree with TRBD2. The germline V gene encodes CDR1 KGHSH and CDR2 LQKENI. This CDR3 region has 16 residues. V trimming: 3 bases; J trimming: 0 bases; junction bases outside the gene matches: 3. The CDR3 coding sequence is TGTGCCAGCTCACCTACTAGCGGAGCGAACACCGGGGAGCTGTTTTTT. It yields the protein CASSPTSGANTGELFF.

The chain has TRBV19 and TRBJ2-1; 8 nucleotides line up with TRBD2. Germline V gene sequence: CDR1 LNHDA, CDR2 SQIVND (reference sequence). The V and J ends lost 4 bases and 9 bases, in that order; junction bases with no gene match: 14. The CDR3 totals 16 residues. CDR3 loop: CASSNEKRERLGEQFF. Written as DNA, the CDR3 is TGTGCCAGTAGTAACGAGAAGCGGGAGAGATTGGGTGAGCAGTTCTTC.

This chain joins TRBV25-1 and TRBJ1-2; the D gene is possibly TRBD1 (6 bases). Germline V CDR1 and CDR2: MGHDK, SYGVNS. The CDR3 spans 16 residues. Trimming cost V 7 bases and J 4 bases, with 22 bases left between them. The CDR3 DNA reads TGTGCCAGCACCCCCATGGGGGGGGCCGACTTCTATGGCTACACCTTC. This sequence encodes CASTPMGGADFYGYTF.

Comment on this clone: The same CDR3 is also encoded by other DNA sequences in this sample. V is TRBV5-4 and J is TRBJ2-3, with 10 bases matching TRBD2. The germline V gene has CDR1 SGHNT and CDR2 YYREEE (reference sequence). V trimming: 1 base; J trimming: 2 bases; junction bases outside the gene matches: 4. The CDR3 spans 16 residues. The CDR3 nucleotides read TGTGCCAGCAGCTTGAGGCTAGCGGGAGCCACAGATACGCAGTATTTT. Translated: CASSLRLAGATDTQYF.

V gene TRBV10-2 combines with J gene TRBJ1-5; D gene ambiguous. CDR1 is WSHSY, CDR2 SAAADI, per germline. The CDR3 spans 14 residues. Trimming took 3 bases from V and 0 from J, leaving 6 bases between them. The CDR3 bases are TGCGCCAGCAGTGACAGCTATAGCAATCAGCCCCAGCATTTT. It yields the protein CASSDSYSNQPQHF.

In nucleotides, the CDR3 is TGTGCCAGCAGTGAAGAAGTGGTTTCCTACAATGAGCAGTTCTTC. Amino acids: CASSEEVVSYNEQFF. V is TRBV2 and J is TRBJ2-1; D call uncertain. Germline CDR1 reads SNHLY; CDR2 reads FYNNEI. CDR3 length equals 15 residues. V was shortened by 1 base and J by 1 base, with 8 bases between the two germline ends.

The chain carries TRBV7-2 and TRBJ2-4; 9 positions agree with TRBD1. V dropped 3 bases and J dropped 6; count of bases not matched to a gene: 3. The CDR3 extends over 14 amino acids. Germline V gene lookup returns CDR1 SGHTA and CDR2 FQGNSA. Here the CDR3 reads CASSLGQGGNIQYF. Here the CDR3 DNA reads TGTGCCAGCAGCTTGGGACAGGGAGGAAACATTCAGTACTTC.

About this clone: The same CDR3 can be traced to other DNA sequences in this sample. This chain joins TRBV20-1 and TRBJ2-7; D not resolved. Trimming stripped 1 base from V and 2 bases from J, with 3 bases between. The CDR3 contains 11 residues. The germline gives CDR1 DFQATT, CDR2 SNEGSKA (reference sequence). The DNA for the CDR3 is TGCAGTGCTAGAGGACCCTACGAGCAGTACTTC. Translation gives CSARGPYEQYF.

V and J are TRBV7-9 and TRBJ1-1, with D possibly TRBD1 on 5 matching bases. Germline CDR1 SEHNR, CDR2 FQNEAQ (reference sequence). This CDR3 is built from 15 residues. V lost 5 bases and J 5 bases, leaving 18 bases between the germline ends. DNA for the CDR3: TGTGCCAGCAGCACCCAGGGTTTCTTTAGGACTGAAGCTTTCTTT. Encoded protein: CASSTQGFFRTEAFF.

Concerning this clone itself: Other DNA sequences in this specimen translate into the identical CDR3. This rearrangement joins TRBV7-9 to TRBJ2-3; TRBD1 agrees at 8 bases. V shed 5 bases and J 0 bases; nucleotides not matched to a gene: 4. CDR1 and CDR2 (germline): SEHNR, FQNEAQ (reference sequence). The length of the CDR3 is 15 residues. The CDR3 nucleotides are TGTGCCAGCAGCCTAACAGGGGGGAGCACAGATACGCAGTATTTT. Translation: CASSLTGGSTDTQYF. Full variable domain (missing parts from reference TRBV7-9 and TRBJ2-3): DTGVSQNPRHKITKRGQNVTFRCDPISEHNRLYWYRQTLGQGPEFLTYFQNEAQLEKSRLLSDRFSAERPKGSFSTLEIQRTEQGDSAMYLCASSLTGGSTDTQYFGPGTRLTVL.

This clone was counted a single time. J is TRBJ2-2 and V is TRBV5-1; D not certain. V was pared by 1 base and J by 9 bases, with 10 bases between. CDR3 length: 13 residues. CDR1 and CDR2 (germline): SGHRS, YFSETQ. CDR3 nucleotide sequence: TGCGCCAGCAGCTTGAGTTCCTTCCGGGAGCTGTTTTTT. This sequence encodes CASSLSSFRELFF.

The count of this clone is one. The chain has TRBV28 and TRBJ2-7; D gene uncertain. Germline CDR1 is MDHEN and CDR2 is SYDVKM. This CDR3 comprises 15 residues. Trimming removed 5 bases from V and 0 bases from J, with 14 bases in between. CDR3 sequence reads: CASSPIDALSYEQYF. The CDR3 DNA is TGTGCCAGCAGTCCCATTGACGCCCTCTCCTACGAGCAGTACTTC.

CDR3 coding DNA: TGTGCCAGCAGTTCCCAAGCGGGCAGCTCCTACAATGAGCAGTTCTTC. This codes for CASSSQAGSSYNEQFF. This chain connects TRBV6-5 to TRBJ2-1, with D perhaps TRBD2 (6 bases). The CDR3 contains 16 residues. Germline V gives CDR1 MNHEY, CDR2 SVGAGI. V was trimmed by 4 bases and J by 0 bases, leaving 13 bases between them.

The chain is built from TRBV19 and TRBJ2-1; tentatively, D is TRBD2 (6 bases). This CDR3 is built from 15 residues. Germline V gene sequence: CDR1 LNHDA, CDR2 SQIVND (reference sequence). V was pared by 0 bases and J by 4 bases, with 10 bases between. DNA of the CDR3: TGTGCCAGTAGTATAGATCTAGGAGGGTACAATGAGCAGTTCTTC. Protein product: CASSIDLGGYNEQFF.

The chain recombines TRBV5-1 with TRBJ1-4; 8 bases align to TRBD1. J was trimmed by 5 bases and V by 0 bases; bases with no gene match: 3. The CDR3 has 15 amino acids. Germline-derived CDR1 and CDR2 are SGHRS and YFSETQ. In nucleotides, the CDR3 is TGCGCCAGCAGCTTGGGACAGGGGAGAAATGAAAAACTGTTTTTT. It encodes CASSLGQGRNEKLFF.

The chain couples TRBV9 to TRBJ2-1; 9 positions match TRBD2. V shed 0 bases, J shed 2 bases, and the junction held 6 bases outside the gene matches. The CDR3 is 17 residues long. Per germline, CDR1 SGDLS and CDR2 YYNGEE. CDR3 in amino acids: CASSVGREGLPYNEQFF. The CDR3, as DNA: TGTGCCAGCAGCGTAGGGCGGGAGGGCCTACCCTACAATGAGCAGTTCTTC.

A remark on this clone: The same CDR3 also results from other DNA sequences found in this sample. The CDR3 spells CASRTGSYEQYF. DNA of the CDR3: TGTGCCAGCAGAACGGGGAGCTACGAGCAGTACTTC. The chain uses TRBV28 and TRBJ2-7, with D possibly matching TRBD2 (5 bases). Germline lookup yields CDR1 MDHEN and CDR2 SYDVKM. V shed 6 bases and J shed 3 bases, with 9 bases lying between them. There are 12 residues in the CDR3.